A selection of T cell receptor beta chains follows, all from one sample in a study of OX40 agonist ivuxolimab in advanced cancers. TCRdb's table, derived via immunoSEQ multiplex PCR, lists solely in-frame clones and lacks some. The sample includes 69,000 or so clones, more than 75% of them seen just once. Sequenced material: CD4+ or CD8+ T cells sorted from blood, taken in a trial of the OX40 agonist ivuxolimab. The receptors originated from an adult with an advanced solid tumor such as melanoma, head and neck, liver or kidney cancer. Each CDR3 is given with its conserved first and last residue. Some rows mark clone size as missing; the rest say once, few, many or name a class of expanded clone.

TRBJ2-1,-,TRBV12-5,CASGLWLAGGPIEQFF
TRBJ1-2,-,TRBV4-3,CASSQGGGRSYGYTF
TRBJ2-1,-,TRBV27,CASSPLGAGGDNEQFF
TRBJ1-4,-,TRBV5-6,CASSPGTSHEKLFF
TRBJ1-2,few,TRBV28,CASRSGRHGYTF
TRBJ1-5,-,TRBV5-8,CASSLDGRRGNQPQHF
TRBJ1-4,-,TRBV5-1,CASSITGTVNEKLFF
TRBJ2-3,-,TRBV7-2,CASSFGLAGESYF
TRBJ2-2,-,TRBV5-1,CASSNRGDTGELFF
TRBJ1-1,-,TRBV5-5,CASSYDGDPWTEAFF
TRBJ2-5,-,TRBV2,CASNPGQGVGETQYF
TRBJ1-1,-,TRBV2,CASSRLPSSNTEAFF
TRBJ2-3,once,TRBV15,CATSRGQGHTDTQYF
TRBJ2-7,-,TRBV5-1,CASSPNTGNYEQYF
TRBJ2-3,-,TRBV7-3,CASSSPGGSTQYF
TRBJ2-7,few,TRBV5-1,CASSPLQGQAYEQYF
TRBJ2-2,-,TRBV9,CASSVVGAGVSPGELFF
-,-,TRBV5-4,CASSLEAGGNEQYF
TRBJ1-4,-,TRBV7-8,CASSLDRGGPTNEKLFF
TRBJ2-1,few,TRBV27,CASSPRTGVYNEQFF
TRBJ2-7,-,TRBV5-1,CASSQLAGAYEQYF
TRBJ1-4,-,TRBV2,CASSEYGGREKLFF
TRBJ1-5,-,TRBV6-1,CASSPVGGGNQPQHF
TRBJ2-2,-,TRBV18,CASSPPRNTGELFF
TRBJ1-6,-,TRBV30,CAWSPGTGGFYNSPLHF
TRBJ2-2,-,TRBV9,CASSPRWTGELFF
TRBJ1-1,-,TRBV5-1,CASSWGWGPGTEAFF
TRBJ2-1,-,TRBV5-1,CASSPTSGGAAEQFF
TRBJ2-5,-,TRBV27,CASNPRAMGETQYF
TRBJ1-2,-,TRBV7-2,CASSLSGTGLRGYTF
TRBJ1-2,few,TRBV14,CASSPVSGTGNYGYTF
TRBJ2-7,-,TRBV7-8,CAGSLVLTYEQYF